This T cell receptor beta chain was sequenced for a study of cytomegalovirus exposure and HLA in healthy donors. The wider study: Later analysis reported that the approximately 110 validation repertoires shared the platform of the 650 to 700 first-cohort repertoires. Whole-study results and caveats: Cytomegalovirus association was assigned to 170 or so TCR beta chains. Rare sequences made up most TCRs, while some public TCRs were found in many donors.

Produced via immunoSEQ multiplex PCR; TCRdb's table is partial and in-frame only. Among some 130,000 clones listed, just under 85% were seen once. V was shortened by 1 base and J by 2 bases, with 17 bases between the two germline ends. The CDR3 is 17 residues long. The germline V gene encodes CDR1 SEHNR and CDR2 FQNEAQ (reference sequence). Points on this clone: Antigen: not known.

This chain joins TRBV7-9 and TRBJ1-2, with a tentative D call TRBD1 (6 bases). Sequencing was carried out using PBMCs. This receptor was taken from a woman aged 25-40 years in good health and CMV-seronegative. The DNA for the CDR3 is TGTGCCAGCAGCTTAGGCAGGGGAGAATGGTTGAACTATGGCTACACCTTC. This codes for CASSLGRGEWLNYGYTF. The whole variable domain, remainder taken from reference TRBV7-9 and TRBJ1-2, is DTGVSQNPRHKITKRGQNVTFRCDPISEHNRLYWYRQTLGQGPEFLTYFQNEAQLEKSRLLSDRFSAERPKGSFSTLEIQRTEQGDSAMYLCASSLGRGEWLNYGYTFGSGTRLTVV.